What follows are 19 T cell receptor beta chains derived from one specimen sequenced in a study of beta chain features in type 1 diabetes. As every portion of the isolated RNA was reverse transcribed, the sequencing read expressed TCRB transcripts. TCRdb's table, derived via immunoSEQ multiplex PCR, lists solely in-frame clones and lacks some. The sample has about 300,000 clones; 8% are singletons. The sequenced sample was central memory CD4+ T cells from blood. The source of these receptors is a woman aged 18-29 years in good health.

The chain employs TRBV5-6 and TRBJ2-2, with 7 bases that match TRBD2. The CDR3 length is 14 residues. Per germline, CDR1 SGHDT and CDR2 YYEEEE. Trimming at V came to 4 bases and at J to 7 bases, leaving 7 bases not matched to a gene. The CDR3 loop is CASSRTGTNGELFF. The CDR3 nucleotides are TGTGCCAGCAGCCGGACCGGGACTAACGGGGAGCTGTTTTTT.

This clone has a handful of counts. The chain employs TRBV6-6 and TRBJ2-3; D may correspond to TRBD1 or TRBD2 (6 bases each). CDR1 MNHNY and CDR2 SVGAGI come from the germline V gene (reference sequence). The CDR3 extends over 15 amino acids. V lost 0 bases and J lost 6, with 13 bases in between. In DNA form, the CDR3 reads TGTGCCAGCAGTTACTCGAGGGGGGCCAGGGATACGCAGTATTTT. Amino acid sequence: CASSYSRGARDTQYF.

There are many counts of this clone. Additional DNA sequences in this sample encode the identical CDR3. This chain uses TRBV5-4 with TRBJ1-2, with a weak D call TRBD1 (5 bases). V gave up 2 bases and J gave up 0 bases, with 11 bases separating them. Germline V gene data show CDR1 as SGHNT and CDR2 as YYREEE (reference sequence). CDR3 length equals 15 residues. CDR3 loop: CASSLGGTANYGYTF. The CDR3 DNA sequence: TGTGCCAGCAGCTTAGGCGGGACGGCTAACTATGGCTACACCTTC.

This clone was observed once. A read error may explain this, as a much larger clone is one base away. This rearrangement joins TRBV7-8 to TRBJ1-6; no definite D call. The CDR3 consists of 12 residues. Germline lookup yields CDR1 SGHVS and CDR2 FQNEAQ. V gave up 2 bases and J gave up 7 bases, with 3 bases separating them. CDR3 nucleotide sequence: TGTGCCAGCAGCTTAAGAAATTCACCCCTCCACTTT. This encodes CASSLRNSPLHF.

This clone occurred many times. This sample includes further DNA sequences coding for the same CDR3. The chain is built from TRBV4-3 and TRBJ2-3; D gene ambiguous. V lost 0 bases and J lost 1, with 8 bases in between. Germline V gene sequence: CDR1 LGHNA, CDR2 YSLEER. The CDR3 sequence is 15 residues long. CDR3 nucleotide sequence: TGCGCCAGCAGCCAAGATTCGGCGGGCACAGATACGCAGTATTTT. The encoded protein is CASSQDSAGTDTQYF.

This clone was observed a handful of times. CDR3 in DNA: TGTGCCAGCGGTCCCGGGTTTACCTACGAGCAGTACTTC. Protein: CASGPGFTYEQYF. V is TRBV9 and J is TRBJ2-7; unclear D gene. Germline CDR1 is SGDLS and CDR2 is YYNGEE. Trimming took 7 bases from V and 2 from J, leaving 13 bases between them. The CDR3 extends over 13 amino acids.

There are many counts of this clone. V is TRBV5-4 and J is TRBJ1-6; TRBD1 matches 7 bases. Trimming removed 4 bases from V and 9 bases from J; junction bases left unmatched: 10. The CDR3 totals 15 residues. Germline V gives CDR1 SGHNT, CDR2 YYREEE (reference sequence). The CDR3, as DNA: TGTGCCAGCAGCACAGAACCGGGACAGTTTTCACCCCTCCACTTT. Its translation: CASSTEPGQFSPLHF. The full variable domain, in which reference TRBV5-4 and TRBJ1-6 provide the parts outside the CDR3, is ETGVTQSPTHLIKTRGQQVTLRCSSQSGHNTVSWYQQALGQGPQFIFQYYREEENGRGNFPPRFSGLQFPNYSSELNVNALELDDSALYLCASSTEPGQFSPLHFGNGTRLTVT.

This sequence joins TRBV28 and TRBJ2-7; a weak D match, TRBD1 (8 bases). V dropped 2 bases and J dropped 3 bases, with 17 bases sitting between them. This CDR3 region has 16 residues. Germline V lookup: CDR1 MDHEN, CDR2 SYDVKM. Here the CDR3 DNA reads TGTGCCAGCAGTTTAAGCGGGGCAGGGGGCGGCTACGAGCAGTACGTC. It translates to CASSLSGAGGGYEQYV.

The sample holds a few counts of this clone. The chain employs TRBV5-4 and TRBJ2-6, with no clear D. Germline V gene lookup returns CDR1 SGHNT and CDR2 YYREEE (reference sequence). This CDR3 has 16 amino acids. V was shortened by 2 bases and J by 0 bases, with 9 bases between the two germline ends. Written as DNA, the CDR3 is TGTGCCAGCAGCTTCTGGCAAAACTCTGGGGCCAACGTCCTGACTTTC. Residues: CASSFWQNSGANVLTF.

This clone has at least ten counts. The chain links TRBV7-9 to TRBJ2-7; D possibly matches TRBD1 or TRBD2 (5 bases each). The CDR3 spans 14 residues. V gave up 5 bases and J gave up 0 bases, with 11 bases separating them. Per germline, CDR1 SEHNR and CDR2 FQNEAQ (reference sequence). In DNA, the CDR3 is TGTGCCAGCAGCCCGGGACGGGTCTCCTACGAGCAGTACGTC. This gives the protein CASSPGRVSYEQYV.

The V gene is TRBV4-3, the J gene TRBJ2-2; possible D gene TRBD1, 6 bases. CDR1 is LGHNA and CDR2 is YSLEER in the germline V gene. The CDR3 has 15 amino acids. Trimming left V 0 bases short and J 3 bases short, with 8 bases between. The CDR3 spells CASSQDNRDTGELFF. CDR3 coding DNA: TGCGCCAGCAGCCAAGATAACAGGGACACCGGGGAGCTGTTTTTT.

This clone has only a few counts. This rearrangement joins TRBV11-3 to TRBJ1-4; D possibly corresponds to TRBD1 (5 bases). The CDR3 consists of 15 residues. Germline lookup yields CDR1 SGHNT and CDR2 YENEEA. The germline V and J ends were trimmed by 6 bases and 5 bases, with 16 bases remaining between them. The DNA of the CDR3 is TGTGCCAGCAGGTCCGCAGGGACTTGGAATGAAAAACTGTTTTTT. Its protein is CASRSAGTWNEKLFF.

The rearrangement links TRBV5-4 to TRBJ2-2; TRBD2 agrees at 7 bases. V dropped 0 bases and J dropped 0; count of bases not matched to a gene: 5. CDR1 SGHNT and CDR2 YYREEE come from the germline V gene (reference sequence). The CDR3 is made up of 17 amino acids. CDR3 DNA: TGTGCCAGCAGCTTGGCGAGGGGAGGGGCGAACACCGGGGAGCTGTTTTTT. Protein: CASSLARGGANTGELFF.

This clone was seen more than once but under ten times. The chain employs TRBV2 and TRBJ2-5; possibly TRBD1 or TRBD2 for D (6 bases each). Trimming removed 6 bases at V and 3 bases at J, with 14 bases between. The V gene's germline CDR1 is SNHLY and CDR2 FYNNEI. This CDR3 comprises 14 residues. DNA for the CDR3: TGTGCCAGCAGCCAAGGGGGGCGCAAAGAGACCCAGTACTTC. Translated: CASSQGGRKETQYF.

This clone was counted between two and nine times. This sequence joins TRBV6-1 and TRBJ1-1; D is perhaps TRBD1 (6 bases). Germline V gene sequence: CDR1 MNHNS, CDR2 SASEGT. The CDR3 consists of 15 residues. V gave up 8 bases and J gave up 0 bases, with 16 bases separating them. This chain's CDR3 is CASSPNRGMNTEAFF. Written as DNA, the CDR3 is TGTGCCAGCTCCCCGAATAGGGGGATGAACACTGAAGCTTTCTTT.

This clone was seen a handful of times. The CDR3 here is CASSLYSGTEAFF. The CDR3 nucleotides are TGTGCCAGCAGCTTATACTCAGGGACTGAAGCTTTCTTT. V gene TRBV7-9 combines with J gene TRBJ1-1; maybe TRBD1 (5 bases). This CDR3 region has 13 residues. Trimming shortened V by 2 bases and J by 5 bases, and 9 bases separated the two germline ends. Germline V gives CDR1 SEHNR, CDR2 FQNEAQ (reference sequence).

This clone is deemed medium-sized. This chain connects TRBV2 to TRBJ1-3; D not certain. This CDR3 comprises 14 residues. Germline V gene sequence: CDR1 SNHLY, CDR2 FYNNEI. The V and J ends lost 3 bases and 0 bases respectively, with 6 bases between them. The CDR3 sequence is CASSEALSGNTIYF. The CDR3 DNA reads TGTGCCAGCAGTGAGGCTCTCTCTGGAAACACCATATATTTT.

Regarding this clone: The identical CDR3 is also encoded by other nucleotide sequences in the sample. The chain has TRBV20-1 and TRBJ2-3; no definite D call. Trimming pared 3 bases from V and 3 bases from J, leaving 4 bases between. The CDR3 length is 11 residues. Germline values: CDR1 DFQATT, CDR2 SNEGSKA (reference sequence). CDR3 in DNA: TGCAGTGCTAGGGAAACAGATACGCAGTATTTT. It yields the protein CSARETDTQYF.

This clone was seen a few times. V is TRBV6-5 and J is TRBJ2-6; 11 bases are a match to TRBD1. CDR1 MNHEY and CDR2 SVGAGI come from the germline V gene. The V gene end was trimmed by 4 bases and the J gene end by 2 bases; junction bases not matched to a gene: 1. The CDR3 is 16 residues long. The CDR3 here is CASSWTGGAGANVLTF. The CDR3 DNA is TGTGCCAGCAGTTGGACAGGGGGCGCTGGGGCCAACGTCCTGACTTTC.